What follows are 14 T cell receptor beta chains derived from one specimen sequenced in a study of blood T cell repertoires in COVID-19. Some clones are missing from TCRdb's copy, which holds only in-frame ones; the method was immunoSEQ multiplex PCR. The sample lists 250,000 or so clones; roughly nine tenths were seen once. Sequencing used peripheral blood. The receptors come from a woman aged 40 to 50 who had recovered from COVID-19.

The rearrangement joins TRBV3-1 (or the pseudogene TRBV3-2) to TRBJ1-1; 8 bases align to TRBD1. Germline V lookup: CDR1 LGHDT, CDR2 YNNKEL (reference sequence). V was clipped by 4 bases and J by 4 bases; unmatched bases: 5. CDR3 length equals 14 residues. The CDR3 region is CASSLDRGPTEAFF. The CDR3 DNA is TGTGCCAGCAGCCTCGACAGGGGCCCCACTGAAGCTTTCTTT.

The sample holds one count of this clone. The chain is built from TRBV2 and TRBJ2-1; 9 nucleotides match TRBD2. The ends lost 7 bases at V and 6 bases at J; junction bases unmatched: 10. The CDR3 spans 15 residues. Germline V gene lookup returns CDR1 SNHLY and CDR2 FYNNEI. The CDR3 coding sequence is TGTGCCAGCAAAACGACTAGCGGAGACGGCAATGAGCAGTTCTTC. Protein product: CASKTTSGDGNEQFF.

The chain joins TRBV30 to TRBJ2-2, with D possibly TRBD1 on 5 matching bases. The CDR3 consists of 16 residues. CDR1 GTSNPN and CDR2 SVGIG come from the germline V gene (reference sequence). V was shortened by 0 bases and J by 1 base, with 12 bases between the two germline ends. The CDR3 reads CAWSVGTGLNTGELFF. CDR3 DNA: TGTGCCTGGAGTGTAGGAACAGGCTTGAACACCGGGGAGCTGTTTTTT. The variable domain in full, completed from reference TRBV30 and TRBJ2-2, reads SQTIHQWPATLVQPVGSPLSLECTVEGTSNPNLYWYRQAAGRGLQLLFYSVGIGQISSEVPQNLSASRPQDRQFILSSKKLLLSDSGFYLCAWSVGTGLNTGELFFGEGSRLTVL.

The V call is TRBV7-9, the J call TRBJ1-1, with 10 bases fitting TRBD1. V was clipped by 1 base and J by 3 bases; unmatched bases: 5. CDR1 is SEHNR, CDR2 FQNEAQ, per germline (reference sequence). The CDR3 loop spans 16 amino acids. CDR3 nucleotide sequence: TGTGCCAGCAGCTTAGGATGGACAGGGGGTCACACTGAAGCTTTCTTT. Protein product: CASSLGWTGGHTEAFF.

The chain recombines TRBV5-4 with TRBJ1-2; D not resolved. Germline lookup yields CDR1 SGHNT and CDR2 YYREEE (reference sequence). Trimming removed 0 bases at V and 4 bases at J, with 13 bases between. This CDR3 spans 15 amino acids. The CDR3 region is CASSLAAGFAYGYTF. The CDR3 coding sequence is TGTGCCAGCAGCTTGGCCGCGGGGTTCGCCTATGGCTACACCTTC.

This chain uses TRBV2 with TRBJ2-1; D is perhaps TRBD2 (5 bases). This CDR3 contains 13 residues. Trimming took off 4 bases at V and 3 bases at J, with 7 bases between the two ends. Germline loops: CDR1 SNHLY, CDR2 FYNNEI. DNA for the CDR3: TGTGCCAGCAGTGTGGGGAGCTACAATGAGCAGTTCTTC. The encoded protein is CASSVGSYNEQFF. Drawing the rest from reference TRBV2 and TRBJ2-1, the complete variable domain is EPEVTQTPSHQVTQMGQEVILRCVPISNHLYFYWYRQILGQKVEFLVSFYNNEISEKSEIFDDQFSVERPDGSNFTLKIRSTKLEDSAMYFCASSVGSYNEQFFGPGTRLTVL.

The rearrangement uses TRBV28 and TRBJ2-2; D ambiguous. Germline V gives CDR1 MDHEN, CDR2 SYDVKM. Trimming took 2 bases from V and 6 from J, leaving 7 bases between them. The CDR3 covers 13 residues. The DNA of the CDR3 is TGTGCCAGCAGTTTACCCTCCCCCGGGGAGCTGTTTTTT. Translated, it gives CASSLPSPGELFF.

The CDR3 sequence: CASSGAPGETQYF. The CDR3 nucleotides are TGTGCCAGCAGTGGCGCGCCGGGAGAGACCCAGTACTTC. V gene TRBV2 combines with J gene TRBJ2-5; D uncertain. The CDR3 consists of 13 residues. Germline loops: CDR1 SNHLY, CDR2 FYNNEI. V was pared by 4 bases and J by 4 bases, with 10 bases between.

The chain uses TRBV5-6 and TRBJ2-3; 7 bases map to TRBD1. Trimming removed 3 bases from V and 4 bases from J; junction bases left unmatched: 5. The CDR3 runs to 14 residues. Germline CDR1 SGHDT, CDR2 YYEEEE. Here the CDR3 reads CASSSDRIADTQYF. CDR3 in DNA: TGTGCCAGCAGCTCGGACAGGATCGCAGATACGCAGTATTTT.

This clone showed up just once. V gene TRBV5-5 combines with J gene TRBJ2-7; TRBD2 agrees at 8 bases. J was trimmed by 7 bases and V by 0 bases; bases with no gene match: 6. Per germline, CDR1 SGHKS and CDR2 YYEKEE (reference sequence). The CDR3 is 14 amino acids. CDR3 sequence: CASSLAAGVGEQYF. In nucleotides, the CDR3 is TGTGCCAGCAGCTTGGCAGCGGGAGTGGGGGAGCAGTACTTC. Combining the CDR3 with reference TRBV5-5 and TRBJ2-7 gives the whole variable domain DAGVTQSPTHLIKTRGQQVTLRCSPISGHKSVSWYQQVLGQGPQFIFQYYEKEERGRGNFPDRFSARQFPNYSSELNVNALLLGDSALYLCASSLAAGVGEQYFGPGTRLTVT.

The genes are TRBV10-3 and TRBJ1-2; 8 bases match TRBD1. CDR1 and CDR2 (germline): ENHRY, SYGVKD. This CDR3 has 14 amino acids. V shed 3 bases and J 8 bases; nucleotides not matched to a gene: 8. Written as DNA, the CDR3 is TGTGCCATCAGTGACCCGGACAGGGATCGCGGCTACACCTTC. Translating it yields CAISDPDRDRGYTF.

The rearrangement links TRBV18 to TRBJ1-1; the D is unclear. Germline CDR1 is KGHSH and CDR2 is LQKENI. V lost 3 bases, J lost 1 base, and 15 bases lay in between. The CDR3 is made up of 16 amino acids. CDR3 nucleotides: TGTGCCAGCTCACCGGACGCGAGGGCCTCGAACACTGAAGCTTTCTTT. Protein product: CASSPDARASNTEAFF.

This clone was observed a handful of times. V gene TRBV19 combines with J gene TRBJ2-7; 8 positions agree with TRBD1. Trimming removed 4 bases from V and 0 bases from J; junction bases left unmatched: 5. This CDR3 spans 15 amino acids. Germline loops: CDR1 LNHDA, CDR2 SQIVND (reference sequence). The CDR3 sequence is CASSKAGGHSYEQYF. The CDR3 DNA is TGTGCCAGTAGTAAGGCAGGGGGCCACTCCTACGAGCAGTACTTC.

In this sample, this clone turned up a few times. In DNA form, the CDR3 reads TGCGCCAGCAGCTTGAGAGGGGGCGGGTTGCTTAATGAAAAACTGTTTTTT. This gives the protein CASSLRGGGLLNEKLFF. This rearrangement joins TRBV5-1 to TRBJ1-4, with 7 bases matching TRBD1. The CDR3 runs to 17 residues. The V and J ends lost 1 base and 4 bases, in that order; junction bases with no gene match: 10. CDR1 is SGHRS, CDR2 YFSETQ, per germline.